Below are 18 T cell receptor beta chains sequenced from a single sample in a study of blood T cells in healthy people across ages. Then a second PCR, running roughly 6 to 11 cycles, was carried out with a sample-barcoded 5' primer and a J-beta primer mix. TCRdb ran MiXCR on the 5' RACE reads and lists one entry per CDR3 protein. The sample holds over a million distinct CDR3 sequences; roughly 45% are singletons and the top ten take 7.9%. Specimen: blood. These receptors were collected from a woman aged 18-29 years in good health.

The chain joins TRBV13 to TRBJ2-5, with D possibly matching TRBD2 (5 bases). Trimming took off 5 bases at V and 5 bases at J, with 15 bases between the two ends. This CDR3 contains 14 residues. CDR1 PRHDT and CDR2 FYEKMQ come from the germline V gene (reference sequence). The chain's CDR3 is CASSLEGQWETQYF. The CDR3 nucleotides read TGTGCCAGCAGCCTAGAGGGCCAATGGGAGACCCAGTACTTC. The whole variable domain, filled in from reference TRBV13 and TRBJ2-5, reads AAGVIQSPRHLIKEKRETATLKCYPIPRHDTVYWYQQGPGQDPQFLISFYEKMQSDKGSIPDRFSAQQFSDYHSELNMSSLELGDSALYFCASSLEGQWETQYFGPGTRLLVL.

This clonotype was seen a handful of times. The chain carries TRBV5-1 and TRBJ2-3; possible D gene TRBD1, 5 bases. V dropped 6 bases and J dropped 2 bases, with 13 bases sitting between them. Germline-derived CDR1 and CDR2 are SGHRS and YFSETQ. The CDR3 extends over 14 amino acids. CDR3 sequence: CASKARGITDTQYF. The CDR3 DNA reads as TGCGCCAGCAAAGCTAGGGGCATCACAGATACGCAGTATTTT.

The rearrangement joins TRBV18 to TRBJ2-1, with a tentative D call TRBD1 (6 bases). V lost 3 bases and J lost 6, with 18 bases in between. CDR3 length: 16 residues. Germline V CDR1 and CDR2: KGHSH, LQKENI. DNA of the CDR3: TGTGCCAGCTCACCCCTTACAGGGACGATCTTCAATGAGCAGTTCTTC. Translation: CASSPLTGTIFNEQFF. Together with reference TRBV18 and TRBJ2-1, the CDR3 gives the full variable domain: NAGVMQNPRHLVRRRGQEARLRCSPMKGHSHVYWYRQLPEEGLKFMVYLQKENIIDESGMPKERFSAEFPKEGPSILRIQQVVRGDSAAYFCASSPLTGTIFNEQFFGPGTRLTVL.

The chain uses TRBV12-5 and TRBJ2-3, with D perhaps being TRBD1 or TRBD2 (6 bases each). The V end lost 2 bases, the J end lost 2 bases, and 8 bases lay between the germline ends. The length of the CDR3 is 14 residues. The germline gives CDR1 LGHNT, CDR2 FRNRAP. The CDR3 here is CASGLSGATDTQYF. The CDR3 nucleotides are TGTGCTAGTGGTTTGTCGGGGGCCACAGATACGCAGTATTTT. Looking up the rest from reference TRBV12-5 and TRBJ2-3 gives the full variable domain: DARVTQTPRHKVTEMGQEVTMRCQPILGHNTVFWYRQTMMQGLELLAYFRNRAPLDDSGMPKDRFSAEMPDATLATLKIQPSEPRDSAVYFCASGLSGATDTQYFGPGTRLTVL.

This CDR3 reads CASRLTGGEQYF. In DNA form, the CDR3 reads TGTGCCAGCAGGTTGACAGGGGGAGAGCAGTACTTC. The chain carries TRBV6-5 and TRBJ2-7; 9 nucleotides match TRBD1. Trimming took 6 bases from V and 7 from J; bases not matched to a gene: 4. Germline V gene data show CDR1 as MNHEY and CDR2 as SVGAGI. This CDR3 contains 12 residues.

V and J are TRBV7-3 and TRBJ2-1; TRBD2 matches at 11 bases. With V trimmed by 4 bases and J by 5 bases, 7 bases remained unmatched. Germline V gives CDR1 SGHTA, CDR2 FQGTGA. This CDR3 comprises 16 residues. The CDR3 coding sequence is TGTGCCAGCAGCTCCTACCCTAGCGGGGGGAACAATGAGCAGTTCTTC. The encoded protein is CASSSYPSGGNNEQFF.

The rearrangement links TRBV30 to TRBJ1-2; no clear D. CDR1 is GTSNPN, CDR2 SVGIG, per germline (reference sequence). The CDR3 extends over 13 amino acids. The germline V and J ends were trimmed by 4 bases and 2 bases, with 11 bases remaining between them. CDR3: CAWKERVNYGYTF. CDR3 bases: TGTGCCTGGAAGGAGCGGGTCAACTATGGCTACACCTTC.

V usage is TRBV29-1 and J usage is TRBJ2-2; D is unclear. The CDR3 is made up of 13 amino acids. The germline V gene has CDR1 SQVTM and CDR2 ANQGSEA. The ends were cut back, 5 bases at V and 8 bases at J, with 15 bases in the middle. This CDR3 is CSVSPGVGGELFF. CDR3 bases: TGCAGCGTTTCACCGGGCGTCGGAGGGGAGCTGTTTTTT.

The table lists this clonotype with a few counts. J is TRBJ1-1 and V is TRBV7-9, with 7 bases lining up with TRBD1. The V gene's germline CDR1 is SEHNR and CDR2 FQNEAQ (reference sequence). Losses at the gene ends were 11 bases for V and 1 base for J; bases not matched to a gene: 7. The CDR3 consists of 13 residues. CDR3: CASRQGWNTEAFF. The CDR3 bases are TGTGCCTCCCGACAGGGCTGGAACACTGAAGCTTTCTTT. Together with reference TRBV7-9 and TRBJ1-1, the CDR3 gives the full variable domain: DTGVSQNPRHKITKRGQNVTFRCDPISEHNRLYWYRQTLGQGPEFLTYFQNEAQLEKSRLLSDRFSAERPKGSFSTLEIQRTEQGDSAMYLCASRQGWNTEAFFGQGTRLTVV.

The chain uses TRBV6-5 and TRBJ2-1, with D uncertain. Germline-derived CDR1 and CDR2 are MNHEY and SVGAGI. V gave up 7 bases and J gave up 4 bases, with 11 bases separating them. CDR3 size: 13 residues. CDR3 sequence: CASKRRAYNEQFF. For the CDR3, the DNA is TGTGCCAGCAAAAGGAGAGCTTACAATGAGCAGTTCTTC.

This chain joins TRBV10-3 and TRBJ2-1; D gene unclear. Germline CDR1 ENHRY, CDR2 SYGVKD. There are 14 residues in the CDR3. V was pared by 4 bases and J by 4 bases, with 11 bases between. CDR3 amino acids: CAISGSTGYNEQFF. In DNA, the CDR3 is TGTGCCATCAGTGGCTCGACTGGGTACAATGAGCAGTTCTTC.

CDR3 DNA: TGTGCCAGCAGCTTATACAGCGGGAGTAGTTACGAGCAGTACTTC. Its protein product is CASSLYSGSSYEQYF. The chain recombines TRBV11-2 with TRBJ2-7, with TRBD2 identical over 8 bases. V gave up 2 bases and J gave up 4 bases; unmatched junction bases: 7. Per the germline V gene, CDR1 is SGHAT and CDR2 is FQNNGV. This CDR3 has 15 amino acids.

CDR3 sequence reads: CASSFRGRDAQETQYF. In DNA, the CDR3 is TGTGCCAGCAGTTTTCGTGGTAGGGACGCACAAGAGACCCAGTACTTC. The chain couples TRBV12-3 or TRBV12-4 to TRBJ2-5; the D gene could be TRBD1 or TRBD2 (5 bases each). Trimming removed 3 bases from V and 2 bases from J, with 16 bases in between. The CDR3 is made up of 16 amino acids.

In regard to this clonotype: Given a much more abundant clone one base away, this may be a read error. The chain carries TRBV11-2 and TRBJ1-5; D call uncertain. CDR3 size: 14 residues. Germline CDR1 and CDR2: SGHAT and FQNNGV. The CDR3: CANSFGYSNQPQHF. The CDR3, as DNA: TGTGCCAACAGCTTCGGGTATAGCAATCAGCCCCAGCATTTT.

This rearrangement joins TRBV7-6 to TRBJ2-5; D call uncertain. The CDR3 loop spans 13 amino acids. CDR1 SGHVS and CDR2 FNYEAQ come from the germline V gene. Trimming shortened V by 5 bases and J by 11 bases, and 18 bases separated the two germline ends. The CDR3 here is CASSPRIGNEQYF. In DNA, the CDR3 is TGTGCCAGCAGCCCCCGGATTGGCAATGAGCAGTACTTC.

There are a few counts of this clonotype. The CDR3 is CASSPGTSGQLWYF. CDR3 DNA sequence: TGTGCCAGCAGCCCTGGGACTAGCGGGCAGCTATGGTACTTC. V and J are TRBV11-2 and TRBJ2-5, with 12 bases matching TRBD2. V shed 5 bases, J shed 13 bases, and the junction held 11 bases outside the gene matches. There are 14 residues in the CDR3. Germline V CDR1 and CDR2: SGHAT, FQNNGV.

This chain links TRBV6-5 with TRBJ2-3; 7 bases are a match to TRBD2. Germline V gene data show CDR1 as MNHEY and CDR2 as SVGAGI. CDR3 length: 15 residues. The ends lost 6 bases at V and 2 bases at J; junction bases unmatched: 8. The CDR3 coding sequence is TGTGCCAGCAGCCTTACTAGCGTCTACACAGATACGCAGTATTTT. Protein: CASSLTSVYTDTQYF.

The table lists this clonotype with a few counts. This sequence joins TRBV9 and TRBJ2-3, with 12 bases aligning to TRBD2. The germline V gene encodes CDR1 SGDLS and CDR2 YYNGEE. The CDR3 contains 17 residues. V was clipped by 4 bases and J by 2 bases; unmatched bases: 8. CDR3 in amino acids: CASSPRTSGAFTDTQYF. The CDR3 DNA sequence: TGTGCCAGCAGCCCCAGGACTAGCGGGGCGTTCACAGATACGCAGTATTTT.